The clone carrying this TCR beta chain was found once. The antigen is unknown. This sample was taken from a study of post-analysis software for immune sequencing data. Study context: Included courses were relapsing-remitting and secondary progressive multiple sclerosis; progressive-relapsing multiple sclerosis was also included.

Germline V gene sequence: CDR1 SGHDT, CDR2 YYEEEE. The CDR3 is made up of 14 amino acids. After removal of 3 bases from V and 2 bases from J, the junction contained 5 bases not matched to a gene. The authors incorporated unique molecular identifiers into the TCR beta cDNA libraries. Roughly 0.5 million cDNA molecules were obtained from approximately 1 to 10 million T cells. MiXCR was run by TCRdb on the PCR reads, yielding one entry per CDR3 protein. The sample holds approximately 660,000 distinct CDR3 sequences, roughly three fifths seen once. Study-wide results and caveats: About 5 TRBV segments occurring more often in patients than controls included TRBV5-6, TRBV5-1 and TRBV20-1. Significantly lower normalized Chao1 diversity was seen in multiple sclerosis patients than in controls. The authors found that F measure strongly co-clustered same-batch samples.

The chain has TRBV5-6 and TRBJ2-7; 7 bases agree with TRBD1. This clonotype originated in a girl aged 2 to 10 with multiple sclerosis. The sample comprised blood. The CDR3 DNA reads TGTGCCAGCAGCTACGACAGGGCTCCCTACGAGCAGTACTTC. As protein: CASSYDRAPYEQYF.